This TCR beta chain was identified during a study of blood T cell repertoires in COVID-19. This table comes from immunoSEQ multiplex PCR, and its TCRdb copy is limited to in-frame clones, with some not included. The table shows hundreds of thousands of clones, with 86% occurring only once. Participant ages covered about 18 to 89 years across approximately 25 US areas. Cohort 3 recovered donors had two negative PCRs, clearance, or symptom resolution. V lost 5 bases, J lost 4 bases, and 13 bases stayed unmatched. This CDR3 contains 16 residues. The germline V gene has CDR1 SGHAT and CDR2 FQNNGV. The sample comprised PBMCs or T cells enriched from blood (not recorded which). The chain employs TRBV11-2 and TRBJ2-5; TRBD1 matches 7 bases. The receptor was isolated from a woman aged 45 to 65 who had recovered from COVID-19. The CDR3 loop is CASSLRYDRVRETQYF. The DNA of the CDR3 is TGTGCCAGCAGCCTTCGATACGACAGGGTGAGAGAGACCCAGTACTTC.